Below are 9 T cell receptor beta chains sequenced from a single sample in a study of human T cells and chemical hapten exposure. The time point denotes: pre-sensitization, week 0. The treatment was: therapeutic diphenylcyclopropenone sensitization with weekly scalp DPC. TCRdb reprocessed the RACE reads via MiXCR and lists one record per CDR3 protein. Of 150,000 to 200,000 distinct CDR3 sequences in the sample, nearly 30% are singletons; the top ten hold less than 3.5%. The source material was whole blood, sampled in connection with sensitization to the hapten diphenylcyclopropenone (DPC). The receptor source for this set is a woman aged 30 to 39 with alopecia areata. Some clones in this sample may be carry-over from other donors' samples.

This chain uses TRBV7-2 with TRBJ1-5; D is unclear. This CDR3 comprises 14 residues. CDR1 SGHTA and CDR2 FQGNSA come from the germline V gene. V was clipped by 1 base and J by 4 bases, with 8 bases between them. This chain's CDR3 is CASSLVIGNQPQHF. DNA for the CDR3: TGTGCCAGCAGCTTAGTCATCGGGAATCAGCCCCAGCATTTT.

This sequence joins TRBV18 and TRBJ1-3; D possibly corresponds to TRBD1 (6 bases). Trimming cost V 4 bases and J 0 bases, with 16 bases left between them. The V gene's germline CDR1 is KGHSH and CDR2 LQKENI. The CDR3 spans 17 residues. The CDR3 bases are TGTGCCAGCTCACGTCCTGAGGCAGGGGCCTCTGGAAACACCATATATTTT. This translates into CASSRPEAGASGNTIYF.

CDR3 DNA: TGCGCCAGCAGCCCATATCCCAGACAGGGAAAGAATAGCAATCAGCCCCAGCATTTT. Its protein product is CASSPYPRQGKNSNQPQHF. The chain recombines TRBV5-1 with TRBJ1-5; 7 bases match TRBD1. The V gene's germline CDR1 is SGHRS and CDR2 YFSETQ. The CDR3 is made up of 19 amino acids. The junction had 16 bases not matched to a gene; V was cut back by 4 bases and J by 0 bases.

V gene TRBV2 combines with J gene TRBJ2-7, with D perhaps TRBD1 (5 bases). Germline CDR1 is SNHLY and CDR2 is FYNNEI. V was pared by 3 bases and J by 2 bases, with 11 bases between. This CDR3 region has 14 residues. The CDR3 protein is CASSDSDRAYEQYF. CDR3 DNA: TGTGCCAGCAGTGACTCCGACAGAGCCTACGAGCAGTACTTC.

The CDR3 coding sequence is TGCGCCAGCAGCTTGTGGACTAGCGGTGAGACCCAGTACTTC. Translating gives CASSLWTSGETQYF. The chain recombines TRBV5-1 with TRBJ2-5, with TRBD2 matching over 10 bases. Germline V gene data show CDR1 as SGHRS and CDR2 as YFSETQ. The J segment lost 5 bases and the V segment lost 1 base, leaving 2 bases of the junction unmatched. The CDR3 length is 14 residues.

This chain connects TRBV20-1 to TRBJ2-2, with D tentatively TRBD1 (6 bases). Germline lookup yields CDR1 DFQATT and CDR2 SNEGSKA (reference sequence). Trimming took off 4 bases at V and 3 bases at J, with 9 bases between the two ends. CDR3 size: 13 residues. The CDR3 sequence is CSANRADTGELFF. CDR3 nucleotides: TGCAGTGCTAACAGGGCGGACACCGGGGAGCTGTTTTTT.

V usage is TRBV28 and J usage is TRBJ1-2; 7 bases are a match to TRBD1. The germline V gene encodes CDR1 MDHEN and CDR2 SYDVKM. There are 15 residues in the CDR3. The V and J ends lost 7 bases and 3 bases, in that order; junction bases with no gene match: 11. CDR3: CASTTIGGQHYGYTF. CDR3 sequence (DNA): TGTGCCAGCACCACCATTGGGGGACAGCACTATGGCTACACCTTC.

The chain joins TRBV20-1 to TRBJ1-6; D might be TRBD1 (5 bases). There are 13 residues in the CDR3. The germline gives CDR1 DFQATT, CDR2 SNEGSKA (reference sequence). With 3 bases removed from V and 7 bases from J, the gap between germline ends came to 10 bases. The DNA for the CDR3 is TGCAGTGCTAGCTATCAGGGAAATTCACCCCTCCACTTT. Amino acid sequence: CSASYQGNSPLHF.

This clonotype turned up a few times. The J gene is TRBJ1-6, the V gene TRBV28; D might be TRBD1 (5 bases). Per germline, CDR1 MDHEN and CDR2 SYDVKM. V was trimmed by 7 bases and J by 2 bases, leaving 9 bases between them. This CDR3 spans 14 amino acids. This chain's CDR3 is CASNGGAYNSPLHF. Here the CDR3 DNA reads TGTGCCAGCAATGGGGGGGCCTATAATTCACCCCTCCACTTT.